The 2 T cell receptor beta chains below were found in one sample sequenced in a study of T cell responses to AZD1222 COVID-19 vaccine. Data came from immunoSEQ multiplex PCR; TCRdb stores just in-frame clones and leaves some out. Across about 140,000 clones, the top ten clones capture about 2% of the sample. Sequences were obtained from peripheral blood. These receptors originate from an adult in good health.

The genes are TRBV5-1 and TRBJ2-7; TRBD1 might be the D (5 bases). CDR1 is SGHRS, CDR2 YFSETQ, per germline. V was pared by 2 bases and J by 3 bases, with 6 bases between. The CDR3 extends over 12 amino acids. The CDR3 spells CASSFQGYEQYF. As DNA, the CDR3 is TGCGCCAGCAGCTTTCAGGGCTACGAGCAGTACTTC.

This rearrangement joins TRBV5-1 to TRBJ2-3; D remains ambiguous. V lost 0 bases and J 0 bases, leaving 11 bases between the germline ends. Germline CDR1 SGHRS, CDR2 YFSETQ. The CDR3 is 16 residues long. The CDR3 loop is CASSLVGGTSTDTQYF. The DNA for the CDR3 is TGCGCCAGCAGCTTGGTGGGCGGCACTAGCACAGATACGCAGTATTTT. Drawing the rest from reference TRBV5-1 and TRBJ2-3, the complete variable domain is KAGVTQTPRYLIKTRGQQVTLSCSPISGHRSVSWYQQTPGQGLQFLFEYFSETQRNKGNFPGRFSGRQFSNSRSEMNVSTLELGDSALYLCASSLVGGTSTDTQYFGPGTRLTVL.